Below are 21 T cell receptor beta chains sequenced from a single sample in a study of Ad26.COV2.S vaccination and SARS-CoV-2 variants. Treatment specified: 19 received Ad26.COV2.S at low or high dose, single or two shots; roughly five received placebo; per-sample allocation not given. It was on day 63 after the first vaccine or placebo injection that samples were taken. TCRdb's copy holds only in-frame clones and misses some; the assay was immunoSEQ multiplex PCR. The sample lists over 400,000 clones; around 92% were seen once. The source material was peripheral blood, sampled in a trial of Ad26.COV2.S vaccine versus placebo. These receptors were obtained from a person between 18 and 65 years old who received the Ad26.COV2.S COVID-19 vaccine or a placebo.

The rearrangement joins TRBV4-3 to TRBJ2-3; 10 bases match TRBD2. CDR3 size: 17 residues. From germline, CDR1 is LGHNA and CDR2 YSLEER. V was clipped by 4 bases and J by 2 bases; unmatched bases: 9. CDR3 sequence: CASSPNPSGGLTDTQYF. DNA for the CDR3: TGCGCCAGCAGCCCAAATCCTAGCGGGGGACTCACAGATACGCAGTATTTT.

In its sample, this clone was seen once. This chain uses TRBV27 with TRBJ1-5; TRBD1 might be the D (5 bases). Germline lookup yields CDR1 MNHEY and CDR2 SMNVEV (reference sequence). The CDR3 is 14 residues long. Trimming took 3 bases from V and 6 from J, leaving 12 bases between them. The DNA of the CDR3 is TGTGCCAGCAGTTTGGGGGGAAGAAGTCAGCCCCAGCATTTT. Amino acids: CASSLGGRSQPQHF.

Notes on this clone: Because it lacks the conserved phenylalanine or tryptophan at the end, this CDR3 is likely a read error. The limits of the CDR3 on the DNA are not certain, so only TCRdb's listed CDR3 is given. The V gene is TRBV6-5, the J gene TRBJ2-7; the table's D call TRBD1 went unverified against the DNA. Germline CDR1 reads MNHEY; CDR2 reads SVGAGI. The CDR3 is 10 amino acids long, termini counted. The CDR3 sequence is CASIRKGPVY.

The chain recombines TRBV27 with TRBJ2-5, with D possibly TRBD2 on 6 matching bases. The V end lost 0 bases, the J end lost 5 bases, and 10 bases lay between the germline ends. The germline V gene has CDR1 MNHEY and CDR2 SMNVEV (reference sequence). This CDR3 has 14 residues. The CDR3 spells CASSLSGAGETQYF. The CDR3 region has the DNA TGTGCCAGCAGTTTATCTGGTGCGGGGGAGACCCAGTACTTC.

V and J are TRBV4-3 and TRBJ2-2, with D perhaps matching TRBD1 (6 bases). CDR1 is LGHNA, CDR2 YSLEER, per germline. V dropped 4 bases and J dropped 0 bases, with 15 bases sitting between them. The CDR3 has 17 residues. CDR3 nucleotide sequence: TGCGCCAGCAGCCCCAGGCCCCCAGGGGCGAACACCGGGGAGCTGTTTTTT. Translation gives CASSPRPPGANTGELFF.

The chain has TRBV2 and TRBJ2-7; D call uncertain. This CDR3 contains 12 residues. Germline V gene sequence: CDR1 SNHLY, CDR2 FYNNEI. The ends were cut back, 1 base at V and 1 base at J, with 2 bases in the middle. The CDR3, as DNA: TGTGCCAGCAGTGAAGAGTCCTACGAGCAGTACTTC. Amino acids: CASSEESYEQYF.

This clone was found once. The chain couples TRBV27 to TRBJ1-1; weak D call: TRBD1 (6 bases). CDR3 length equals 14 residues. V lost 6 bases to trimming and J lost 0 bases, with 11 bases between them. Germline loops: CDR1 MNHEY, CDR2 SMNVEV (reference sequence). CDR3 residues: CASRTGMMNTEAFF. The DNA for the CDR3 is TGTGCCAGCAGAACAGGGATGATGAACACTGAAGCTTTCTTT.

The V call is TRBV10-2, the J call TRBJ1-1; TRBD1 is a possible D gene (5 bases). The CDR3 has 14 amino acids. V lost 2 bases and J 7 bases, leaving 14 bases between the germline ends. Germline values: CDR1 WSHSY, CDR2 SAAADI. This chain's CDR3 is CASSEIGTGGEAFF. The DNA for the CDR3 is TGCGCCAGCAGTGAGATAGGGACGGGGGGTGAAGCTTTCTTT.

The J gene is TRBJ1-1, the V gene TRBV2; D unresolved. Trimming removed 9 bases from V and 0 bases from J, with 14 bases in between. CDR1 SNHLY and CDR2 FYNNEI come from the germline V gene. This CDR3 has 14 residues. CDR3 residues: CARDGDVMNTEAFF. The CDR3 DNA reads as TGTGCCAGAGACGGAGACGTCATGAACACTGAAGCTTTCTTT.

This chain links TRBV6-2 or TRBV6-3 with TRBJ2-7, with D uncertain. The CDR3 extends over 13 amino acids. The V gene lost 2 bases and the J gene lost 3 bases, with 8 bases spanning the gap. The V gene's germline CDR1 is MNHEY and CDR2 SVGEGT. In DNA, the CDR3 is TGTGCCAGCAGTTACCTACAGCTCTACGAGCAGTACTTC. It codes for CASSYLQLYEQYF.

This chain connects TRBV5-6 to TRBJ2-2; possible D gene TRBD2, 6 bases. The CDR3 is 14 residues long. Per germline, CDR1 SGHDT and CDR2 YYEEEE. Trimming pared 4 bases from V and 3 bases from J, leaving 10 bases between. The CDR3 sequence is CASSAGLHTGELFF. CDR3 nucleotide sequence: TGTGCCAGCAGCGCGGGACTGCACACCGGGGAGCTGTTTTTT. The full variable domain, rest sourced from reference TRBV5-6 and TRBJ2-2, is DAGVTQSPTHLIKTRGQQVTLRCSPKSGHDTVSWYQQALGQGPQFIFQYYEEEERQRGNFPDRFSGHQFPNYSSELNVNALLLGDSALYLCASSAGLHTGELFFGEGSRLTVL.

This clone was recorded once. The V gene is TRBV29-1, the J gene TRBJ1-2, with TRBD1 as a possible D gene (5 bases). The germline V and J ends were trimmed by 4 bases and 1 base, with 19 bases remaining between them. Germline CDR1 and CDR2: SQVTM and ANQGSEA. The CDR3 contains 16 residues. The chain's CDR3 is CSVVFTGPSINYGYTF. The DNA of the CDR3 is TGCAGCGTTGTTTTTACAGGCCCCTCTATTAACTATGGCTACACCTTC. Variable domain in full (rest from reference TRBV29-1 and TRBJ1-2): SAVISQKPSRDICQRGTSLTIQCQVDSQVTMMFWYRQQPGQSLTLIATANQGSEATYESGFVIDKFPISRPNLTFSTLTVSNMSPEDSSIYLCSVVFTGPSINYGYTFGSGTRLTVV.

This rearrangement joins TRBV4-3 to TRBJ2-7; D tentatively fits TRBD1 or TRBD2 (6 bases each). V gave up 0 bases and J gave up 4 bases, with 13 bases separating them. The CDR3 spans 15 residues. CDR1 and CDR2 from the germline V gene are LGHNA and YSLEER. This chain's CDR3 is CASSQEWLGGYEQYF. CDR3 coding DNA: TGCGCCAGCAGCCAAGAATGGTTAGGGGGGTACGAGCAGTACTTC.

The CDR3 loop reads CASSFQGTTGELFF. For the CDR3, the DNA is TGTGCCAGCAGCTTTCAGGGGACCACCGGGGAGCTGTTTTTT. The V call is TRBV7-8, the J call TRBJ2-2, with D possibly matching TRBD1 (6 bases). Germline-derived CDR1 and CDR2 are SGHVS and FQNEAQ. This CDR3 region has 14 residues. The ends were cut back, 3 bases at V and 4 bases at J, with 9 bases in the middle. Filled out from reference TRBV7-8 and TRBJ2-2, the complete variable domain reads GAGVSQSPRYKVAKRGQDVALRCDPISGHVSLFWYQQALGQGPEFLTYFQNEAQLDKSGLPSDRFFAERPEGSVSTLKIQRTQQEDSAVYLCASSFQGTTGELFFGEGSRLTVL.

The chain recombines TRBV28 with TRBJ2-5, with D possibly matching TRBD2 (5 bases). Germline CDR1 MDHEN, CDR2 SYDVKM. The ends were cut back, 8 bases at V and 1 base at J, with 8 bases in the middle. This CDR3 has 12 residues. CDR3 in amino acids: CASRGSQETQYF. The CDR3 DNA follows: TGTGCCAGCCGGGGTTCCCAAGAGACCCAGTACTTC.

The chain couples TRBV27 to TRBJ1-6, with unresolved D. The length of the CDR3 is 14 residues. Per the germline V gene, CDR1 is MNHEY and CDR2 is SMNVEV (reference sequence). V gave up 2 bases and J gave up 9 bases, with 11 bases separating them. CDR3 DNA sequence: TGTGCCAGCAGTTTAGCAGGTCGGGGTTCACCCCTCCACTTT. The encoded protein is CASSLAGRGSPLHF.

The gene calls are TRBV10-1 and TRBJ1-1; no clear D. The CDR3 loop spans 15 amino acids. The germline gives CDR1 WNHNN, CDR2 SYGVQD (reference sequence). Deletions cut 3 bases from V and 1 base from J, with 12 bases between. CDR3 amino acids: CASSDGWRGNTEAFF. CDR3 bases: TGCGCCAGCAGTGACGGGTGGCGAGGGAACACTGAAGCTTTCTTT.

This chain connects TRBV11-3 to TRBJ1-6, with D unresolved. V was cut by 2 bases and J by 4 bases, with 6 bases left in between. The germline gives CDR1 SGHNT, CDR2 YENEEA. The CDR3 runs 14 residues. CDR3 nucleotides: TGTGCCAGCAGCTTAACCCCTTATAATTCACCCCTCCACTTT. This sequence encodes CASSLTPYNSPLHF.

J is TRBJ2-5 and V is TRBV4-3; D not certain. CDR3 length: 14 amino acids. Deletions cut 4 bases from V and 2 bases from J, with 11 bases between. Germline CDR1 LGHNA, CDR2 YSLEER. CDR3: CASSPRPFQETQYF. The CDR3 DNA follows: TGCGCCAGCAGCCCCCGACCCTTTCAAGAGACCCAGTACTTC.

The genes are TRBV24-1 and TRBJ1-1; D is unresolved. Trimming took 6 bases from V and 0 from J, leaving 13 bases between them. The CDR3 spans 15 residues. Germline V gives CDR1 KGHDR, CDR2 SFDVKD. The CDR3: CATSLGDPMNTEAFF. CDR3 sequence (DNA): TGTGCCACCAGTCTTGGGGATCCCATGAACACTGAAGCTTTCTTT.

This sequence joins TRBV4-1 and TRBJ1-4; TRBD1 matches at 9 bases. Germline trimming cut 1 base from V and 7 bases from J; bases unmatched to any gene: 13. The CDR3 is made up of 18 amino acids. Looked up from germline, CDR1 is MGHRA and CDR2 is YSYEKL. CDR3 coding DNA: TGCGCCAGCAGCCAAGGGACAGGGGAGGTCAGTGATGGTGAAAAACTGTTTTTT. Protein product: CASSQGTGEVSDGEKLFF.